Included here is one T cell receptor beta chain sequence, with context. Its specificity is not known. These data come from a study of Ad26.COV2.S vaccination and SARS-CoV-2 variants. Clones were read by immunoSEQ multiplex PCR, and TCRdb kept only the in-frame ones, dropping some. This table has some 190,000 clones, around 85% appearing once. Study-wide results and limits: Breadth of non-spike TCRs did not differ between vaccinees and placebo recipients. Total T cell responses may have been underestimated by the TCR breadth and depth analyses. Responses of spike-specific T cells (both CD8+ and CD4+) reportedly showed substantial breadth after vaccination.

Sample: peripheral blood, taken after recovery from COVID-19. The clonotype was recovered from a human donor who had recovered from COVID-19.

CDR3 in amino acids: CASSTPGTGSGNTIYF. CDR3 nucleotide sequence: TGTGCCAGCAGCACACCCGGGACAGGGTCTGGAAACACCATATATTTT. The gene calls are TRBV7-9 and TRBJ1-3; 9 bases line up with TRBD1. Unmatched junction bases numbered 6, after V lost 5 bases and J lost 1 base. Looked up from germline, CDR1 is SEHNR and CDR2 is FQNEAQ (reference sequence). The CDR3 is 16 amino acids. The variable domain in full, completed from reference TRBV7-9 and TRBJ1-3, reads DTGVSQNPRHKITKRGQNVTFRCDPISEHNRLYWYRQTLGQGPEFLTYFQNEAQLEKSRLLSDRFSAERPKGSFSTLEIQRTEQGDSAMYLCASSTPGTGSGNTIYFGEGSWLTVV.